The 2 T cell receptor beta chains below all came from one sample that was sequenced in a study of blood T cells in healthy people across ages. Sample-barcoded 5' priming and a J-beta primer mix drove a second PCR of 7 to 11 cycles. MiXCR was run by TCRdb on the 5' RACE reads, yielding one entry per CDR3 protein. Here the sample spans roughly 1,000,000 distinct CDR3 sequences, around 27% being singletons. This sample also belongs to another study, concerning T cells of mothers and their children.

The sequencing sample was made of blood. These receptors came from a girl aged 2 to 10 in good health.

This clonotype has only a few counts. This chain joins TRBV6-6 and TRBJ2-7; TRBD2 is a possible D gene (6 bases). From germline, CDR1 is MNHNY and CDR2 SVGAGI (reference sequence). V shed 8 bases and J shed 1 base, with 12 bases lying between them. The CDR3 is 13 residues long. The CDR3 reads CASGLGLSYEQYF. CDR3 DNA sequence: TGTGCCAGCGGGCTAGGACTATCCTACGAGCAGTACTTC.

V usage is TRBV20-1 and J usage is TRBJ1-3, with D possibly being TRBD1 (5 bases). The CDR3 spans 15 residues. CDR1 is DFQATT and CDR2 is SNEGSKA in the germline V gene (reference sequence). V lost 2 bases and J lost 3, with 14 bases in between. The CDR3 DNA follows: TGCAGTGCTAGACCTTCCGGGACTCTTGGAAACACCATATATTTT. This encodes CSARPSGTLGNTIYF.